These T cell receptor beta chains were read from a single sample in a study of T cell responses to AZD1222 COVID-19 vaccine. Clones were read by immunoSEQ multiplex PCR, and TCRdb kept only the in-frame ones, dropping some. The top ten clones hold 8.7% of a sample with 75,000 to 90,000 clones, more than 75% of them seen once. The specimen was peripheral blood, collected on day 0 of AZD1222 vaccination. The receptors derive from an adult in good health. CDR3s include the opening cysteine and the closing phenylalanine or tryptophan. The order of the fields is CDR3 length, J gene, V gene, CDR3 protein.

18 TRBJ2-3 TRBV5-8 CASSLGRGGAGYTDTQYF
14 TRBJ2-1 TRBV6-6 CASSLAGEYNEQFF
10 TRBJ2-7 TRBV20-1 CSARSGEQYF
17 TRBJ2-5 TRBV6-2/TRBV6-3 CASSHIPFTGKGETQYF
17 TRBJ2-1 TRBV18 CASSPRRRVELGDEQFF
12 TRBJ1-5 TRBV29-1 CSVGTANQPQHF
19 TRBJ2-1 TRBV19 CASSIDLGLAGSPANEQFF
17 TRBJ2-5 TRBV15 CATSRDPGLGYQETQYF
13 TRBJ1-2 TRBV21-1 CASGFRGPAGYTF
15 TRBJ2-3 TRBV7-9 CASSSRDTRTDTQYF